This TCR beta chain came from a study of cytomegalovirus exposure and HLA in healthy donors. Study at large: A previous analysis identified approximately 110 million unique TCR beta sequences derived from around 200 million T cells.

PCR primers comprised 60 Vbeta and 13 Jbeta primers. The protocol was immunoSEQ multiplex PCR, while the TCRdb copy is restricted to in-frame clones and leaves out a portion. The profile covers hundreds of thousands of clones, with around nine tenths appearing a single time and 2% to 3% taken by the ten largest. The CDR3 contains 14 residues. The V gene's germline CDR1 is LGHNA and CDR2 YNFKEQ. For this clone: The junction shows a germline mismatch at one end, possibly a read error. The sample holds other DNA sequences that translate to the same CDR3.

The sample taken for sequencing was PBMCs. The sequence derives from a woman aged 18-29 years in good health and CMV-seronegative. The chain is built from TRBV4-2 and TRBJ1-6; D gene ambiguous. The CDR3 bases are TGTGCCAGCAGCCAAGACTCTTATAATTCCCCCCTCCACTTT. Amino acids: CASSQDSYNSPLHF.